This TCR beta chain was identified during a study of T cells in Graves' hyperthyroidism and ophthalmopathy. Germline loops: CDR1 SGHNT, CDR2 YYREEE (reference sequence). The CDR3 extends over 17 amino acids. Trimming removed 2 bases at V and 0 bases at J, with 12 bases between. This clonotype was seen a few times. Amplified TCR beta CDR3 regions derived from RNA transcripts. The HTBI set primed first-round TCR CDR3 RT-PCR. In TCRdb, the multiplex PCR reads were re-called with MiXCR into one record per CDR3 protein. The table lists some 270,000 distinct CDR3 sequences, roughly 13% of them singletons. The chain employs TRBV5-4 and TRBJ2-6, with D perhaps being TRBD1 or TRBD2 (6 bases each). Sequencing was done on a sample of blood. This receptor was obtained from a woman aged 40 to 55 with Graves' hyperthyroidism. CDR3: CASSLGGTHSGANVLTF. The CDR3, as DNA: TGTGCCAGCAGCTTAGGGGGGACCCACTCTGGGGCCAACGTCCTGACTTTC.